This T cell receptor beta chain was sequenced for a study of cytomegalovirus exposure and HLA in healthy donors (TCRdb year 2017). Background on the whole study: An earlier analysis of 550 to 700 of the donors reported approximately 290 Gb of sequence data and 100 million to 140 million unique TCR beta sequences from some 180 million T cells. Approximately 300 gigabases of sequencing data and approximately 92 million unique TCR sequences made up an early release that covered some 640 HLA-typed donors. Among the approximately 400 genotyped donors, around 81% belonged to the genetic ancestry cluster associated with self-reported Caucasian donors. The study aimed to test whether signatures of past pathogen exposure could be identified by cataloging public T cell receptors. The study used immunosequencing to profile the T cell repertoires of 666 subjects and linked those repertoires to cytomegalovirus serostatus. In addition to the first cohort of 500 to 850 subjects, a separate validation cohort of around 110 different subjects was used. High-throughput TCR immunosequencing, statistical association of individual TCRs with disease status, and machine learning were combined to predict cytomegalovirus infection status. A later analysis re-analyzed previously published TCR beta repertoires from about 730 donors and added high-resolution HLA genotyping to study TCR occurrence patterns. Rather than using new phenotypic data, the later analysis identified candidate immune exposures from TCR beta sequences and from how often those sequences occurred across donors. An earlier analysis of roughly 580 of the donors used high-throughput TCR beta sequencing to judge whether each TCR beta V gene segment behaved as functional or pseudogenic. Donor age, sex, ethnicity and CMV serostatus were collected together with the repertoire data. A later genetic analysis used genome-wide SNP genotypes for about 60% of the roughly 700 donors, treating that subset as a discovery cohort. All discovery cohort repertoires had been generated using a single sequencing platform. Both class I and class II loci were covered by HLA typing, at four-digit resolution. Typing coverage varied by locus: roughly 629-640 donors for A, B, C, DRB1 and DQB1; roughly 520 for DQA1; 606 for DPA1; approximately 490 for DPB1. Because of strong linkage in the cohort, four or five DR-DQ haplotypes were treated as single units for association and clustering. Among roughly 400 genotyped donors of the cohort, an average of 235,054 unique TCR beta nucleotide sequences were sequenced per donor, roughly 20% of them non-productive.

The cohort was made up of 500 to 800 healthy bone marrow donors. At the time of sampling, every cohort member was nominally healthy, though immune exposures that went unrecorded were likely present. The donor was CMV seronegative and belonged to the group of 380 or so seronegative cohort members. A peripheral blood sample was provided by each donor, and peripheral blood mononuclear cells were used for TCR beta sequencing. The Qiagen DNeasy Blood Extraction Kit was used to extract genomic DNA from the blood cell samples. General conclusions and limits of the study: Because counts were too low, fewer than 20 rarely observed V segments, including chromosome 9 orphons, were excluded from the earlier analysis of a few hundred of the donors. In a later genetic analysis, a missense DCLRE1C variant was associated with V-gene and J-gene trimming of TCR beta chains, and the association was replicated in an independent cohort. According to the authors, the approach could potentially be generalized to other disease states and immunological phenotypes. Some IMGT-functional V segments, including TRBV6-2 and TRBV6-3, could not be told apart with the 87-base-pair reads, so those segments were excluded. A group of highly shared sequence variants was considered likely to be a technical artifact of the sequencing pipeline. Correlated functional status among segregating V segments might reflect linkage disequilibrium, but an unknown experimental factor could not be ruled out. Roughly uniform sequencing depth across donors was assumed in presence/absence analyses, although this assumption may not hold. In a later genetic analysis, fewer N-insertions in productive TCRs were reported among donors in an Asian-associated ancestry cluster than the approximately 630-donor mean. In a later analysis, some 18,000 TCR beta sequences were associated with specific HLA alleles at a false discovery rate of 0.05. A later analysis found that TCR association rates varied across HLA loci, with DRB1 alleles showing the most associated TCRs and HLA-C alleles the fewest. In both the original and validation cohorts, the classifier was reported to diagnose cytomegalovirus status with high specificity and sensitivity. Strong co-occurrence of HLA alleles, especially DR and DQ, made assigning TCR associations to individual alleles difficult. Because some donors lacked HLA typing at each locus, the association tests relied only on the typed subset. Immune exposure information for the cohort was limited to CMV serostatus. An earlier analysis of approximately 530 of the donors showed that most TCR beta V segments appeared in productive rearrangements either about 90% or about 30% of the time, which broadly matched IMGT annotations. Most TCR sequences were seen in very few donors, while some public TCRs were found in many individuals. In vitro tests confirmed that three of the cytomegalovirus-associated TCR beta chains recognize cytomegalovirus antigens. Several of the top co-occurrence clusters appeared to be linked to parvovirus B19, influenza, CMV and Epstein-Barr virus, according to a later analysis. Only TCR beta chains were sequenced in this cohort, and the absence of alpha or paired-chain data limited detectable features. A further reported finding was that TCR beta sequences accurately predicted the HLA-A and HLA-B alleles for most subjects in the first cohort. In a later analysis, most CMV-associated TCR beta chains were found to appear HLA-restricted, with HLA associations seemingly driven largely by CMV exposure. In the study, some 160 TCR beta chains were listed as associated with cytomegalovirus. A later analysis found that HLA-associated TCR beta chains were more clonally expanded and had lower generation probabilities than equally common non-associated chains.

Concerning this clone itself: Its specific antigen is unknown. Base qualities are not at hand, and no much larger clone is one base apart.

Library generation was performed with the immunoSEQ multiplex PCR assay. For the multiplex PCR, a mixture combining 60 forward primers for TCR Vbeta segments and 13 reverse primers for TCR Jbeta segments was used. A multiplex PCR assay on genomic DNA amplified the CDR3 region of rearranged TCR beta genes. On the Illumina HiSeq System, the amplified TCR beta libraries were sequenced as 87-base-pair reads. The source study handled its data this way. A later analysis counted approximately 84 million unique TCR beta chains across the 690 or so repertoires, and roughly 9.9 million of these chains were shared by at least two donors. To remove PCR and sequencing errors, raw reads were error-corrected and collapsed into unique sequences using a nearest-neighbor algorithm that merged closely related sequences. CDR3 sequences were aligned to IMGT reference sequences to assign V, D and J gene segments. For a sequence to be retained, a match of at least six nucleotides to both a V gene segment and a J gene segment was required. A rearrangement counted as productive if the CDR3 had no stop codons and remained in frame with V and J, and every other rearrangement counted as non-productive. Following IMGT convention, CDR3 was defined as the stretch from the second conserved V-encoded cysteine up to the conserved J-encoded phenylalanine. The earlier analysis of 500 to 750 of the donors excluded any sequence lacking an unambiguous match to a single V gene segment. An earlier analysis of fewer than 750 of the donors classified V segments as functional when productive rearrangements were above 56.7% and as segregating when the standard deviation between donors was above 5%. A statistical classification framework was built for diagnosing cytomegalovirus status from the catalog of TCR beta chain sequences. V and J gene assignment, in a later analysis, came from comparing TCR nucleotide sequences with IMGT/GENE-DB human TR gene sequences. Using the TCRdist pipeline, a later analysis assigned CDR3 sequences along with most-parsimonious VDJ recombination scenarios. A later analysis defined each TCR beta chain by its CDR3 amino acid sequence plus V-gene family, and excluded reads lacking a unique V-gene family. As a way to deal with suspected cross-contamination and a sequencing artifact, a later analysis dropped over 550 nucleotide sequences that were highly shared and had low generation probability. In a later analysis, a clonal expansion index was calculated for each public chain from normalized within-repertoire ranks of inferred template counts. In a later analysis, generation probabilities were computed using a VDJ recombination model fitted to out-of-frame rearrangements, and the results were checked against IGoR. In a later analysis, hypergeometric tests were used to score TCR-TCR, TCR-HLA and TCR-CMV co-occurrence, with a repertoire-size bias correction applied to TCR pairs. In a later analysis, false discovery rates were estimated by permuting HLA or CMV assignments 20 times. In a later analysis, co-occurring TCRs were grouped using DBSCAN, and TCRdist sequence similarity was added for clustering within HLA-allele-positive subsets. Co-occurrence clustering excluded repertoires with fewer than 30,000 or more than 120,000 public chains, plus five with anomalous nucleotide sharing. The source is immuneACCESS, and TCRdb retained only in-frame sequences with V and J called. Part of the clones is not carried over; for the studies checked, unresolved V genes explain less than half of this, and the remainder is unexplained. The V and J calls and the clone size are those of that table, but D and trimming were determined from the DNA. In this sample the table shows roughly 170,000 clones, 84% of which occur a single time. Under 5% of the sample is in the top ten clones.

The germline V gene specifies MGHRA as CDR1 and YSYEKL as CDR2. The CDR3 contains 14 residues, cysteine and phenylalanine counted. Only the CDR3 DNA stays, 42 bases, in frame from base 1. V sheds 0 bases and J sheds 3 bases, leaving 5 bases between their ends. The sequenced material came from PBMCs. This clonotype was obtained from a man aged 18 to 29 in good health and CMV-seronegative. This sequence uses TRBV4-1 and TRBJ2-2; the D gene is perhaps TRBD2, on 5 matching bases. The sequenced DNA is TGCGCCAGCAGCCAAGAGGACTACACCGGGGAGCTGTTTTTT. Translation gives CASSQEDYTGELFF.